This TCR beta chain was sequenced for a study of T cells after yellow fever vaccination. Study results and limitations: Detected again after the booster were most primary-vaccination clones, at 95% to 98% CD4 and 70% to 90% CD8.

Germline V CDR1 and CDR2: SQVTM, ANQGSEA. This CDR3 spans 12 amino acids. V lost 4 bases and J lost 3, with 9 bases in between. It was through 5'RACE template switching that TCR cDNA was made, with a universal primer site and UMIs added. TCRdb ran MiXCR on the 5' RACE reads and lists one entry per CDR3 protein. Of approximately 34,000 distinct CDR3 sequences listed, about 11% are singletons. There are many counts of this clonotype. V gene TRBV29-1 combines with J gene TRBJ2-5; D not certain. This receptor was obtained from a young man who received the YFV17D yellow fever vaccine. The starting material was PBMCs, either bulk or a sorted T-cell subset (CD4+, CD8+, memory, or dextramer-sorted; not recorded which), obtained approximately 15 days after the first yellow fever vaccination. CDR3 protein: CSVGRQEETQYF. CDR3 DNA: TGCAGCGTTGGCCGGCAGGAAGAGACCCAGTACTTC.